The source of this TCR beta chain is a study of somatic mutations in cytotoxic T cells in rheumatoid arthritis. Study observations and caveats: The slightly lower representation of TRBV07 among rheumatoid arthritis patients did not undergo correction for multiple comparisons. The CD8+ clonality of rheumatoid arthritis patients increased with age, whereas that of healthy controls did not.

V was cut by 0 bases and J by 0 bases, with 10 bases left in between. Germline V gives CDR1 SGHRS, CDR2 YFSETQ. The CDR3 has 17 residues. Generated by immunoSEQ multiplex PCR, the TCRdb table keeps only in-frame clones and is missing some. This table has under 2,500 clones, roughly 70% appearing once. Details on this clone: Its antigen remains unidentified.

The receptor's source is a man aged 65-85 years with rheumatoid arthritis. The source was CD8+ T cells sorted from blood, collected at a follow-up visit. The V and J genes are TRBV5-1 and TRBJ1-6; D is undetermined. CDR3 nucleotides: TGCGCCAGCAGCTTGGGGACGGCTAGCTCCTATAATTCACCCCTCCACTTT. Translated: CASSLGTASSYNSPLHF.